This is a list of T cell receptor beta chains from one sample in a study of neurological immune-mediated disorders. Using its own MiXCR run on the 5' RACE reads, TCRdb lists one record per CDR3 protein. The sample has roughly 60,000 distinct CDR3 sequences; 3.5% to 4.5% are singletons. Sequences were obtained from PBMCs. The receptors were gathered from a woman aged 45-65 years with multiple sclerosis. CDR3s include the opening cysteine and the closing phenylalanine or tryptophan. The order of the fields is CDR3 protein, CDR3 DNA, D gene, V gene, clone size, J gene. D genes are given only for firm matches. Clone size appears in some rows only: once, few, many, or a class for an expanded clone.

CDR3 protein: CASSFGQGAVGYTF; CDR3 DNA: TGTGCCAGCAGTTTCGGACAGGGGGCTGTCGGCTACACCTTC; D gene: TRBD1; V gene: TRBV6-2/TRBV6-3; clone size: many; J gene: TRBJ1-2
CDR3 protein: CSAREAANTGELFF; CDR3 DNA: TGCAGTGCTAGAGAAGCAGCGAACACCGGGGAGCTGTTTTTT; D gene: NA; V gene: TRBV20-1; clone size: many; J gene: TRBJ2-2
CDR3 protein: CASSQDLQGDAWYGYTF; CDR3 DNA: TGCGCCAGCAGCCAAGATCTACAGGGAGACGCATGGTATGGCTACACCTTC; D gene: NA; V gene: TRBV4-3; clone size: many; J gene: TRBJ1-2
CDR3 protein: CASSLTWERFNEQFF; CDR3 DNA: TGTGCCAGCAGCTTAACGTGGGAGAGGTTCAATGAGCAGTTCTTC; D gene: NA; V gene: TRBV7-2; clone size: many; J gene: TRBJ2-1
CDR3 protein: CASSPQNYRDPYGYTF; CDR3 DNA: TGTGCCAGCAGTCCCCAAAACTATCGGGACCCATATGGCTACACCTTC; D gene: NA; V gene: TRBV7-2; clone size: many; J gene: TRBJ1-2
CDR3 protein: CASSLYQTNGETQYF; CDR3 DNA: TGTGCCAGCAGCTTGTATCAGACTAACGGCGAGACCCAGTACTTC; D gene: NA; V gene: TRBV5-5; clone size: many; J gene: TRBJ2-5
CDR3 protein: CSASVPRDLVGPEQFF; CDR3 DNA: TGCAGTGCTAGTGTCCCCCGGGACCTAGTGGGACCGGAGCAGTTCTTC; D gene: NA; V gene: TRBV20-1; clone size: many; J gene: TRBJ2-1
CDR3 protein: CAISEGRAPPDTQYF; CDR3 DNA: TGTGCCATCAGTGAGGGCAGGGCACCTCCAGATACGCAGTATTTT; D gene: NA; V gene: TRBV10-3; clone size: many; J gene: TRBJ2-3
CDR3 protein: CSVEDPFERYYGYTF; CDR3 DNA: TGCAGCGTTGAAGACCCGTTCGAACGGTACTATGGCTACACCTTC; D gene: NA; V gene: TRBV29-1; clone size: medium-sized; J gene: TRBJ1-2
CDR3 protein: CASSFNINTEAFF; CDR3 DNA: TGTGCCAGCAGCTTCAACATTAACACTGAAGCTTTCTTT; D gene: NA; V gene: TRBV7-3; clone size: many; J gene: TRBJ1-1
CDR3 protein: CASSEYRQGATEAFF; CDR3 DNA: TGTGCCAGCAGTGAATATCGGCAGGGGGCCACTGAAGCTTTCTTT; D gene: TRBD1; V gene: TRBV25-1; clone size: many; J gene: TRBJ1-1
CDR3 protein: CASSQGAGMNTEAFF; CDR3 DNA: TGTGCCAGCAGCCAAGGGGCGGGGATGAACACTGAAGCTTTCTTT; D gene: NA; V gene: TRBV3-1; clone size: many; J gene: TRBJ1-1
CDR3 protein: CASSHLSTDTQYF; CDR3 DNA: TGCGCCAGCAGCCACCTTAGCACAGATACGCAGTATTTT; D gene: NA; V gene: TRBV4-3; clone size: many; J gene: TRBJ2-3
CDR3 protein: CASSLQQGSDEQFF; CDR3 DNA: TGCGCCAGCAGCCTCCAGCAGGGCAGTGATGAGCAGTTCTTC; D gene: NA; V gene: TRBV5-1; clone size: NA; J gene: TRBJ2-1
CDR3 protein: CSVEPDRSYNEQFF; CDR3 DNA: TGCAGCGTTGAACCGGACAGGAGCTACAATGAGCAGTTCTTC; D gene: TRBD1; V gene: TRBV29-1; clone size: many; J gene: TRBJ2-1
CDR3 protein: CASSYGGETQYF; CDR3 DNA: TGTGCCAGCAGCTACGGGGGAGAGACCCAGTACTTC; D gene: NA; V gene: TRBV5-8; clone size: many; J gene: TRBJ2-5
CDR3 protein: CASRGGKNTEAFF; CDR3 DNA: TGTGCCAGCAGGGGGGGAAAGAACACTGAAGCTTTCTTT; D gene: NA; V gene: TRBV3-1; clone size: NA; J gene: TRBJ1-1
CDR3 protein: CSARDGGPEETQYF; CDR3 DNA: TGCAGTGCTAGAGATGGGGGGCCGGAGGAGACCCAGTACTTC; D gene: NA; V gene: TRBV20-1; clone size: many; J gene: TRBJ2-5
CDR3 protein: CSARDIGSGRAGYNEQFF; CDR3 DNA: TGCAGTGCTAGAGATATTGGTAGCGGGAGGGCGGGGTACAATGAGCAGTTCTTC; D gene: TRBD2; V gene: TRBV20-1; clone size: many; J gene: TRBJ2-1
CDR3 protein: CASSPPRRLSGAKVLTF; CDR3 DNA: TGTGCCAGCAGCCCCCCCAGGCGCCTCTCTGGGGCCAAAGTCCTGACTTTC; D gene: NA; V gene: TRBV7-8; clone size: NA; J gene: TRBJ2-6
CDR3 protein: CASNYLQNNSPLHF; CDR3 DNA: TGTGCCAGCAATTACCTTCAGAATAATTCACCCCTCCACTTT; D gene: NA; V gene: TRBV2; clone size: many; J gene: TRBJ1-6
CDR3 protein: CSVDGTRGFF; CDR3 DNA: TGCAGCGTTGACGGTACCCGCGGGTTCTTC; D gene: NA; V gene: TRBV29-1; clone size: many; J gene: TRBJ2-1
CDR3 protein: CASSLIIGAGQETQYF; CDR3 DNA: TGTGCCAGCAGCTTAATAATTGGGGCAGGACAAGAGACCCAGTACTTC; D gene: NA; V gene: TRBV7-9; clone size: NA; J gene: TRBJ2-5
CDR3 protein: CASSHSGSFKDTQYF; CDR3 DNA: TGTGCCAGCAGTCATAGCGGGAGCTTCAAAGATACGCAGTATTTT; D gene: TRBD2; V gene: TRBV12-3/TRBV12-4; clone size: many; J gene: TRBJ2-3
CDR3 protein: CASSEIFASQETQYF; CDR3 DNA: TGTGCCAGCAGTGAAATTTTTGCATCCCAAGAGACCCAGTACTTC; D gene: NA; V gene: TRBV2; clone size: many; J gene: TRBJ2-5
CDR3 protein: CASSHLPGRANTGELFF; CDR3 DNA: TGCGCCAGCAGCCACCTTCCCGGGAGGGCGAACACCGGGGAGCTGTTTTTT; D gene: TRBD2; V gene: TRBV4-3; clone size: many; J gene: TRBJ2-2